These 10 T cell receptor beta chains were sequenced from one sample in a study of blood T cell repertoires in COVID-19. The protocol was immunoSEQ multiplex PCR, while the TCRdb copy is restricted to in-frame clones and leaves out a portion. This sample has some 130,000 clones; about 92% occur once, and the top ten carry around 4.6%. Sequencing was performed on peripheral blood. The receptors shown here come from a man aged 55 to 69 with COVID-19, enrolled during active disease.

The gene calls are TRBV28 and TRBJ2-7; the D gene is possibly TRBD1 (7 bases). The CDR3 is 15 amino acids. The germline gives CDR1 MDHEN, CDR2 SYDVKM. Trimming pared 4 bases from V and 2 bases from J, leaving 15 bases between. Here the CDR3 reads CASSSGGGDPYEQYF. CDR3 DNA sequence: TGTGCCAGCAGTTCAGGAGGGGGCGACCCCTACGAGCAGTACTTC. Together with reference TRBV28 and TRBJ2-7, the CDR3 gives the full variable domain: DVKVTQSSRYLVKRTGEKVFLECVQDMDHENMFWYRQDPGLGLRLIYFSYDVKMKEKGDIPEGYSVSREKKERFSLILESASTNQTSMYLCASSSGGGDPYEQYFGPGTRLTVT.

As DNA, the CDR3 is TGTGCCAGCAGCCAGACTAGCGGGAGGGCGGAAGAGACCCAGTACTTC. It encodes CASSQTSGRAEETQYF. The J gene is TRBJ2-5, the V gene TRBV6-6; TRBD2 aligns across 14 bases. The CDR3 loop spans 16 amino acids. Trimming removed 6 bases from V and 3 bases from J; junction bases left unmatched: 6. The germline V gene encodes CDR1 MNHNY and CDR2 SVGAGI (reference sequence).

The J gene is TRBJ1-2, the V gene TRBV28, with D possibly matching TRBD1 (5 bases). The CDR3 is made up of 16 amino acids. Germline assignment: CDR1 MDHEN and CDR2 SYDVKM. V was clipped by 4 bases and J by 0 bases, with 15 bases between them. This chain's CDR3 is CASSSGGEGPNYGYTF. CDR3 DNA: TGTGCCAGCAGTTCGGGTGGGGAGGGACCTAACTATGGCTACACCTTC.

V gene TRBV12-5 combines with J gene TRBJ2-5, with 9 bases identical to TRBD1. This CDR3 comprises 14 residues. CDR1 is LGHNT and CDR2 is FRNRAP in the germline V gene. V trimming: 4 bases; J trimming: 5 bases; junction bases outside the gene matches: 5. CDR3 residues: CASGSNRGRETQYF. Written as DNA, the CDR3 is TGTGCTAGTGGTTCGAACAGGGGGCGGGAGACCCAGTACTTC.

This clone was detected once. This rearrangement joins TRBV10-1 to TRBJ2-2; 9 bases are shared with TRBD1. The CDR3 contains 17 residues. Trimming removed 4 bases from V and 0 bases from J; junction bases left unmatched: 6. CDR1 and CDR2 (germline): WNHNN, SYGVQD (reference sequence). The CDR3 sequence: CASSGPGQGANTGELFF. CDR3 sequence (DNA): TGCGCCAGCAGTGGCCCGGGACAGGGCGCGAACACCGGGGAGCTGTTTTTT.

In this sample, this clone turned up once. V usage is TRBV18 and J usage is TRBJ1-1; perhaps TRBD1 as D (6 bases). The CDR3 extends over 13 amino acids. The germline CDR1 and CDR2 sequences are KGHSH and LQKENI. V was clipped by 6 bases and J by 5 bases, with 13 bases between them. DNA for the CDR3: TGTGCCAGCTCCGCAGGGGCAGGGACTGAAGCTTTCTTT. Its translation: CASSAGAGTEAFF.

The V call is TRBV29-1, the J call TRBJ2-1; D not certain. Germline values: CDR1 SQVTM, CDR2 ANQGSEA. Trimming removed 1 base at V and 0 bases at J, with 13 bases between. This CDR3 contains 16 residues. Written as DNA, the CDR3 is TGCAGCGTTGAAGGAAGACATCAGAGCTCCTACAATGAGCAGTTCTTC. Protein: CSVEGRHQSSYNEQFF.

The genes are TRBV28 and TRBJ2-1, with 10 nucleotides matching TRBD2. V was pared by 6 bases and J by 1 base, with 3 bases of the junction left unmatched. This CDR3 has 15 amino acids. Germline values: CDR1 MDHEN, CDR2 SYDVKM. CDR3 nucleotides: TGTGCCAGCAGCCTACTAGCGGGATCCTACAATGAGCAGTTCTTC. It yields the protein CASSLLAGSYNEQFF.

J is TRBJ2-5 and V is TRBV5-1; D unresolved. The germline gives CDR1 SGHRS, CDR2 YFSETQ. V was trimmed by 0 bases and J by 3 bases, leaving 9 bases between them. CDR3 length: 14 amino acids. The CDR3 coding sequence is TGCGCCAGCAGCTTGGCCTTAACAGAAGAGACCCAGTACTTC. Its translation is CASSLALTEETQYF.

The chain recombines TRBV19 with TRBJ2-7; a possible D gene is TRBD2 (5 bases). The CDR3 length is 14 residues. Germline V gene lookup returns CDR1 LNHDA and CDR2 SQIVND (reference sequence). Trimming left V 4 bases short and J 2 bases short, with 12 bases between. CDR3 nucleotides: TGTGCCAGTAGTACGGGGTTACTAACCTACGAGCAGTACTTC. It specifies CASSTGLLTYEQYF.